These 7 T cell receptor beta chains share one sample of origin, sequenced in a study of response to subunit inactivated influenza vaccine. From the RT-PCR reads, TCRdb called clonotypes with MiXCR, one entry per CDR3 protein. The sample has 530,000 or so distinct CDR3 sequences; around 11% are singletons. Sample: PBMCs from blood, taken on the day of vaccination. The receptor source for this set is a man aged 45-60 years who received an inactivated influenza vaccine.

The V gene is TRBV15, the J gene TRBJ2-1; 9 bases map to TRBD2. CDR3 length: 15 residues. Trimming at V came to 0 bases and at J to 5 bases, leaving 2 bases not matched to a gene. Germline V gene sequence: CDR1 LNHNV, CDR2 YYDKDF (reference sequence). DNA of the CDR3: TGTGCCACCAGCAGAGATAGCGGGAGTAACAATGAGCAGTTCTTC. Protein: CATSRDSGSNNEQFF. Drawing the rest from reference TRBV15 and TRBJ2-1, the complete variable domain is DAMVIQNPRYQVTQFGKPVTLSCSQTLNHNVMYWYQQKSSQAPKLLFHYYDKDFNNEADTPDNFQSRRPNTSFCFLDIRSPGLGDTAMYLCATSRDSGSNNEQFFGPGTRLTVL.

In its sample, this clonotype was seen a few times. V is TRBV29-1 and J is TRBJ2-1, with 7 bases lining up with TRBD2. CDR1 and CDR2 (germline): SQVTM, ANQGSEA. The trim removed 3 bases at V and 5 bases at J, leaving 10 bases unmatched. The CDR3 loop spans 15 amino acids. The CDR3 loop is CSVEWAGVNDNEQFF. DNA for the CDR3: TGCAGCGTTGAGTGGGCGGGAGTAAACGACAATGAGCAGTTCTTC.

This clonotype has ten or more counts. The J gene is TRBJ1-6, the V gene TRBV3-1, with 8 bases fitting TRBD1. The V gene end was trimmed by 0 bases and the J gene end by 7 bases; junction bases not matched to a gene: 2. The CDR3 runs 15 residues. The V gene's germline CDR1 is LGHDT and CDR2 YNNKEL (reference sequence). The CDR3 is CASSQEWTGNSPLHF. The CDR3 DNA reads TGTGCCAGCAGCCAAGAATGGACAGGGAATTCACCCCTCCACTTT.

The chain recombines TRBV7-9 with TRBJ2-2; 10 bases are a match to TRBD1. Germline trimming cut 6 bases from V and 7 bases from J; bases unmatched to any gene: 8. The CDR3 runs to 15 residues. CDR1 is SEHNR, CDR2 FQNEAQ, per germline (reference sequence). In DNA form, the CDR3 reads TGTGCCAGCAGATGGCGGGACAGGGGCGACGGGGAGCTGTTTTTT. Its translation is CASRWRDRGDGELFF.

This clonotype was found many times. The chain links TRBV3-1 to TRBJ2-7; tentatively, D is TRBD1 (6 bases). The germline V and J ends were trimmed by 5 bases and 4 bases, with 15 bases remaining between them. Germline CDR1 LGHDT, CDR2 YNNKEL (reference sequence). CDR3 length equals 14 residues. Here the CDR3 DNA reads TGTGCCAGCAGCATTAGAGTGGGACATTACGAGCAGTACTTC. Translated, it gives CASSIRVGHYEQYF.

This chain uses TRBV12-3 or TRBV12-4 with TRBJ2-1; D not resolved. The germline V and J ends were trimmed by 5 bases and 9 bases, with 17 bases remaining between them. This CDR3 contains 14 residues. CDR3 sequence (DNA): TGTGCCAGCAGTACAAAATTTAGAGGACCTGAGCAGTTCTTC. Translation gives CASSTKFRGPEQFF.

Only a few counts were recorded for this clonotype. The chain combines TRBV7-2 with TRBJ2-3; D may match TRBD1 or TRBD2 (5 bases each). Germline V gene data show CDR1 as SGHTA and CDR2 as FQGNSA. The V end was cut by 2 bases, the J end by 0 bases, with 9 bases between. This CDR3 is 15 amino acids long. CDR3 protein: CASSLFGASTDTQYF. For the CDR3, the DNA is TGTGCCAGCAGCTTATTCGGGGCCAGCACAGATACGCAGTATTTT.